This T cell receptor beta chain was captured by sequencing in a study of T cell responses to AZD1222 COVID-19 vaccine. The repertoire was sequenced with immunoSEQ multiplex PCR; TCRdb's copy has only in-frame clones and lacks some. The top ten hold 1.5% to 2% of the sample, which has roughly 130,000 clones, approximately 90% seen once. V trimming: 3 bases; J trimming: 1 base; junction bases outside the gene matches: 4. The CDR3 is 15 amino acids. Germline CDR1 and CDR2: LNHDA and SQIVND (reference sequence). The J gene is TRBJ1-1, the V gene TRBV19, with 8 bases matching TRBD1. The TCR sequence derives from an adult in good health. The sequences come from peripheral blood, collected on day 0 of AZD1222 vaccination. The CDR3 coding sequence is TGTGCCAGTAGTATCCAGGGGGCCACGAACACTGAAGCTTTCTTT. The encoded protein is CASSIQGATNTEAFF.